This TCR beta chain was observed in a study of T cells in localized non-small cell lung cancer. Overall study results and limits: Uninvolved nearby lung showed the greatest T cell clonality, exceeding that found in tumor. In the blood, greater T cell density corresponded to longer overall survival. The study sequenced only one region of the tumor. As a result, intratumor heterogeneity could not be excluded and remains possible. Turning up in adjacent lung were a median approximately 58 of the top 100 tumor clones.

Points on this clone: Its antigen is not identified.

Trimming took off 6 bases at V and 4 bases at J, with 15 bases between the two ends. From germline, CDR1 is SQVTM and CDR2 ANQGSEA. CDR3 length equals 13 residues. The data were produced by immunoSEQ multiplex PCR, yet TCRdb's version contains in-frame clones alone and is incomplete. The sample shows about 9,800 clones, about 43% of them seen only once. Here the sequenced sample was lymph node tissue, taken before any cancer treatment. J is TRBJ1-1 and V is TRBV29-1, with D possibly TRBD1 on 6 matching bases. This sequence was found in a woman aged 35 to 75 with stage I lung adenocarcinoma. CDR3 sequence reads: CSVDTGLGTEAFF. The DNA for the CDR3 is TGCAGCGTGGATACAGGGTTGGGCACTGAAGCTTTCTTT.